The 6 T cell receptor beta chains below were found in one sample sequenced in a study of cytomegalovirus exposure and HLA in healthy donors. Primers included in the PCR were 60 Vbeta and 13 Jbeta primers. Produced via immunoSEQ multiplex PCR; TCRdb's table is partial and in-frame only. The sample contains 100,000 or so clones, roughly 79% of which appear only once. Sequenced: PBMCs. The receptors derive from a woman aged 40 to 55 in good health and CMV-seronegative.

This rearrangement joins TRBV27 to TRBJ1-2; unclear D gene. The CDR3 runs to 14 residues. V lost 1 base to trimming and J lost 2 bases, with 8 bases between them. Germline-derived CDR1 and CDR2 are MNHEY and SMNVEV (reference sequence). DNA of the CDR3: TGTGCCAGCAGTTTATTGGGCACGAACTATGGCTACACCTTC. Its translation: CASSLLGTNYGYTF.

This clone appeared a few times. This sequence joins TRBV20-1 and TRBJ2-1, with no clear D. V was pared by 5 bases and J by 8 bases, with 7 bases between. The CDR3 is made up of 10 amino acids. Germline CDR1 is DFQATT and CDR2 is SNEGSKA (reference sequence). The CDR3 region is CSAGPHEQFF. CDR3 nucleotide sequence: TGCAGTGCTGGCCCCCATGAGCAGTTCTTC.

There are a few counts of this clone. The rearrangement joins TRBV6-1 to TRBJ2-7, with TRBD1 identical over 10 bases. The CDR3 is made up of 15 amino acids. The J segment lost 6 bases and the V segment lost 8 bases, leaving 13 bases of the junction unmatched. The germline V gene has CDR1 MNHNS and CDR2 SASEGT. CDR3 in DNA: TGTGCCAGCTCCCTCCAGGGGACAGGGGTGTTCGAGCAGTACTTC. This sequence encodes CASSLQGTGVFEQYF.

DNA for the CDR3: TGTGCCAGCAGCCAGATCAATCAGCCCCAGCATTTT. Protein sequence: CASSQINQPQHF. This chain uses TRBV5-6 with TRBJ1-5, with D unresolved. CDR1 and CDR2 from the germline V gene are SGHDT and YYEEEE. V dropped 4 bases and J dropped 3 bases, with 5 bases sitting between them. The CDR3 contains 12 residues.

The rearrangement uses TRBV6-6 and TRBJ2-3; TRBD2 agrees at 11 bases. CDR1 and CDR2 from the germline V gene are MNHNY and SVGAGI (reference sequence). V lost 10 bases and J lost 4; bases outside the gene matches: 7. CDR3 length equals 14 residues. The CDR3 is CATGVTSGADTQYF. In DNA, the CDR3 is TGTGCCACCGGGGTGACTAGCGGGGCAGATACGCAGTATTTT.

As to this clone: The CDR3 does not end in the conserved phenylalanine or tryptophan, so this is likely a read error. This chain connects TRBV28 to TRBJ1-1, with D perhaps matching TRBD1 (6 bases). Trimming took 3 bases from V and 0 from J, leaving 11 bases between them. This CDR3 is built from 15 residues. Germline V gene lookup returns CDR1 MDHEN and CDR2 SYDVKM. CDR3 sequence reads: CASSLGTSLNTEAFV. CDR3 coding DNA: TGTGCCAGCAGTTTGGGGACATCCTTGAACACTGAAGCTTTCGTT.